Shown below are 26 T cell receptor beta chains from a single sample sequenced in a study of blood T cell repertoires in COVID-19. The table came from immunoSEQ multiplex PCR; TCRdb's copy has only in-frame clones and leaves some out. The sample contains hundreds of thousands of clones, roughly 90% of which appear only once. The specimen was peripheral blood. The receptors were sampled from a woman in her sixties or seventies with COVID-19, enrolled during active disease.

CDR3 in DNA: TGTGCCACCAGTGATTCGGGACAGGGTCGAAATGGCTACACCTTC. It yields the protein CATSDSGQGRNGYTF. The chain links TRBV24-1 to TRBJ1-2; 9 bases map to TRBD1. With 2 bases clipped from V and 6 bases from J, the junction kept 6 bases outside the gene matches. Germline CDR1 KGHDR, CDR2 SFDVKD. The CDR3 extends over 15 amino acids.

A single count supports this clone. The V call is TRBV30, the J call TRBJ2-2; no reliable D call. This CDR3 is 14 amino acids long. V lost 5 bases and J lost 2, with 12 bases in between. Germline V gene sequence: CDR1 GTSNPN, CDR2 SVGIG (reference sequence). The chain's CDR3 is CAWGTYPNTGELFF. The CDR3 coding sequence is TGTGCCTGGGGCACCTACCCCAACACCGGGGAGCTGTTTTTT.

This chain links TRBV30 with TRBJ1-4; D is undetermined. The CDR3 has 14 amino acids. The V end was cut by 4 bases, the J end by 0 bases, with 9 bases between. The germline gives CDR1 GTSNPN, CDR2 SVGIG (reference sequence). The CDR3 DNA follows: TGTGCCTGGAAGCGGAGTTCAACTAATGAAAAACTGTTTTTT. This encodes CAWKRSSTNEKLFF.

The CDR3 reads CAQARGPGLETQYF. In nucleotides, the CDR3 is TGTGCCCAGGCGCGGGGGCCCGGGTTAGAGACCCAGTACTTC. The chain uses TRBV2 and TRBJ2-5; D might be TRBD2 (7 bases). Trimming took 11 bases from V and 4 from J, leaving 20 bases between them. Germline CDR1 is SNHLY and CDR2 is FYNNEI. The CDR3 loop spans 14 amino acids. Drawing the rest from reference TRBV2 and TRBJ2-5, the complete variable domain is EPEVTQTPSHQVTQMGQEVILRCVPISNHLYFYWYRQILGQKVEFLVSFYNNEISEKSEIFDDQFSVERPDGSNFTLKIRSTKLEDSAMYFCAQARGPGLETQYFGPGTRLLVL.

This clone was seen once. The genes are TRBV19 and TRBJ1-5; 7 bases match TRBD1. V dropped 2 bases and J dropped 7; count of bases not matched to a gene: 14. From germline, CDR1 is LNHDA and CDR2 SQIVND (reference sequence). This CDR3 has 17 amino acids. CDR3 DNA sequence: TGTGCCAGTAGTATATTTCAAGGGGGCATTTCAGAACAGCCCCAGCATTTT. Residues: CASSIFQGGISEQPQHF.

The chain is built from TRBV9 and TRBJ1-1, with D unclear. V was clipped by 4 bases and J by 10 bases, with 11 bases between them. Per germline, CDR1 SGDLS and CDR2 YYNGEE. CDR3 length: 11 residues. CDR3 protein: CASSPRGGAFF. The CDR3 region has the DNA TGTGCCAGCAGCCCGCGAGGAGGAGCTTTCTTT.

The rearrangement links TRBV5-4 to TRBJ1-6; 7 positions agree with TRBD1. Germline loops: CDR1 SGHNT, CDR2 YYREEE (reference sequence). This CDR3 is built from 14 residues. Unmatched junction bases numbered 4, after V lost 0 bases and J lost 10 bases. The CDR3 protein is CASSLETGNSPLHF. The CDR3 DNA follows: TGTGCCAGCAGCTTGGAGACAGGGAACTCACCCCTCCACTTT.

V gene TRBV27 combines with J gene TRBJ1-1; possibly TRBD1 for D (5 bases). The CDR3 length is 14 residues. Trimming left V 6 bases short and J 0 bases short, with 11 bases between. Germline CDR1 reads MNHEY; CDR2 reads SMNVEV (reference sequence). CDR3 DNA sequence: TGTGCCAGCAGGCCAGGGTACATGAACACTGAAGCTTTCTTT. Residues: CASRPGYMNTEAFF.

The V call is TRBV30, the J call TRBJ1-2, with D possibly matching TRBD1 (5 bases). Deletions cut 2 bases from V and 2 bases from J, with 6 bases between. CDR1 and CDR2 from the germline V gene are GTSNPN and SVGIG (reference sequence). The CDR3 loop spans 12 amino acids. CDR3 protein: CAWSPGNYGYTF. The CDR3 DNA reads as TGTGCCTGGAGTCCAGGGAACTATGGCTACACCTTC.

V and J are TRBV7-2 and TRBJ2-7; 8 bases fit TRBD2. The CDR3 extends over 14 amino acids. Germline loops: CDR1 SGHTA, CDR2 FQGNSA. The ends lost 5 bases at V and 5 bases at J; junction bases unmatched: 8. The CDR3: CASSPPGGGNEQYF. As DNA, the CDR3 is TGTGCCAGCAGCCCCCCCGGGGGGGGTAACGAGCAGTACTTC. The full variable domain, with the rest looked up from reference TRBV7-2 and TRBJ2-7, is GAGVSQSPSNKVTEKGKDVELRCDPISGHTALYWYRQSLGQGLEFLIYFQGNSAPDKSGLPSDRFSAERTGGSVSTLTIQRTQQEDSAVYLCASSPPGGGNEQYFGPGTRLTVT.

The gene calls are TRBV4-1 and TRBJ2-2; possibly TRBD1 for D (6 bases). This CDR3 contains 14 residues. V was pared by 6 bases and J by 1 base, with 9 bases between. Germline CDR1 is MGHRA and CDR2 is YSYEKL. The DNA for the CDR3 is TGCGCCAGCAGGCCACAGGGGAACACCGGGGAGCTGTTTTTT. Its protein is CASRPQGNTGELFF.

V and J are TRBV18 and TRBJ2-7; 9 nucleotides line up with TRBD1. V was clipped by 3 bases and J by 3 bases; unmatched bases: 6. CDR1 and CDR2 from the germline V gene are KGHSH and LQKENI. This CDR3 is built from 15 residues. The CDR3 is CASSPGTGSIYEQYF. The CDR3 DNA sequence: TGTGCCAGCTCACCGGGGACAGGGTCAATCTACGAGCAGTACTTC.

The rearrangement links TRBV7-3 to TRBJ2-5, with 7 bases aligning to TRBD2. Germline V gene sequence: CDR1 SGHTA, CDR2 FQGTGA. CDR3 length: 17 amino acids. J was trimmed by 1 base and V by 4 bases; bases with no gene match: 12. In DNA, the CDR3 is TGTGCCAGCAGCTCTGGAGGTGCGGGGGAGGTCCAAGAGACCCAGTACTTC. Amino acids: CASSSGGAGEVQETQYF.

V and J are TRBV19 and TRBJ1-4; 9 nucleotides match TRBD1. V lost 10 bases, J lost 6 bases, and 3 bases stayed unmatched. The germline V gene encodes CDR1 LNHDA and CDR2 SQIVND (reference sequence). The CDR3 contains 12 residues. CDR3 residues: CATRDRDEKLFF. The CDR3 coding sequence is TGTGCCACCCGGGACAGGGATGAAAAACTGTTTTTT.

The chain has TRBV20-1 and TRBJ2-4, with D uncertain. Germline CDR1 DFQATT, CDR2 SNEGSKA (reference sequence). Trimming took 3 bases from V and 0 from J, leaving 6 bases between them. The CDR3 is made up of 13 amino acids. The CDR3 sequence is CSASILAKNIQYF. CDR3 nucleotide sequence: TGCAGTGCTAGTATACTAGCCAAAAACATTCAGTACTTC.

V is TRBV4-3 and J is TRBJ1-2; unclear D gene. V lost 1 base to trimming and J lost 2 bases, with 11 bases between them. The CDR3 totals 15 residues. The germline CDR1 and CDR2 sequences are LGHNA and YSLEER. The CDR3 bases are TGCGCCAGCAGCCAAGTCGGTGGAGTAAACTATGGCTACACCTTC. Encoded protein: CASSQVGGVNYGYTF.

V and J are TRBV29-1 and TRBJ2-7; 11 bases are a match to TRBD2. Germline values: CDR1 SQVTM, CDR2 ANQGSEA. The J segment lost 1 base and the V segment lost 6 bases, leaving 11 bases of the junction unmatched. The CDR3 spans 16 residues. The CDR3 here is CSVISGGAALSYEQYF. The CDR3 DNA follows: TGCAGCGTAATTAGCGGGGGGGCCGCCCTTTCCTACGAGCAGTACTTC.

The gene calls are TRBV5-1 and TRBJ2-3, with D possibly matching TRBD1 (6 bases). The V end lost 0 bases, the J end lost 3 bases, and 8 bases lay between the germline ends. The germline V gene has CDR1 SGHRS and CDR2 YFSETQ. The CDR3 spans 14 residues. In DNA form, the CDR3 reads TGCGCCAGCAGCTTGGGACAGGAGACAGATACGCAGTATTTT. Its translation is CASSLGQETDTQYF. Drawing the rest from reference TRBV5-1 and TRBJ2-3, the complete variable domain is KAGVTQTPRYLIKTRGQQVTLSCSPISGHRSVSWYQQTPGQGLQFLFEYFSETQRNKGNFPGRFSGRQFSNSRSEMNVSTLELGDSALYLCASSLGQETDTQYFGPGTRLTVL.

Comment on this clone: The CDR3 does not close with the conserved phenylalanine or tryptophan, likely indicating a read error. It is unclear where the CDR3 begins or ends on the DNA, so no DNA is shown, and the CDR3 is as TCRdb lists it. The V gene is TRBV3-1 (or the pseudogene TRBV3-2), the J gene TRBJ1-1; TRBD1, the D gene given by the table, was not confirmed from the DNA. Germline lookup yields CDR1 LGHDT and CDR2 YNNKEL (reference sequence). The CDR3 has 14 amino acids, counting both end residues. The CDR3 spells CASSSTRDRGTLIV.

V gene TRBV2 combines with J gene TRBJ2-3; D possibly corresponds to TRBD1 (5 bases). The CDR3 is 15 residues long. Per the germline V gene, CDR1 is SNHLY and CDR2 is FYNNEI. Trimming removed 4 bases at V and 0 bases at J, with 11 bases between. CDR3 in DNA: TGTGCCAGCAGTGGGCAGGGCTATAGCACAGATACGCAGTATTTT. This sequence encodes CASSGQGYSTDTQYF.

This chain joins TRBV5-8 and TRBJ1-5; D is perhaps TRBD1 (5 bases). This CDR3 comprises 13 residues. The germline V gene encodes CDR1 SGHTS and CDR2 YDEGEE. The germline V and J ends were trimmed by 1 base and 10 bases, with 12 bases remaining between them. The CDR3 reads CASSLIGARPQHF. CDR3 sequence (DNA): TGTGCCAGCAGCTTGATAGGGGCGCGCCCCCAGCATTTT.

The genes are TRBV7-6 and TRBJ1-1; TRBD1 is a possible D gene (6 bases). Germline V gene data show CDR1 as SGHVS and CDR2 as FNYEAQ. V was clipped by 3 bases and J by 0 bases, with 23 bases between them. This CDR3 has 19 residues. The CDR3 nucleotides read TGTGCCAGCAGCTTCAATCCGGACAGTGCCACGGAAATGAACACTGAAGCTTTCTTT. Protein product: CASSFNPDSATEMNTEAFF.

This clone appeared a single time. V usage is TRBV13 and J usage is TRBJ2-7; D not certain. The CDR3 consists of 12 residues. V was shortened by 1 base and J by 4 bases, with 5 bases between the two germline ends. The germline CDR1 and CDR2 sequences are PRHDT and FYEKMQ (reference sequence). The CDR3 DNA is TGTGCCAGCAGCTTAGCCGGTTACGAGCAGTACTTC. Protein product: CASSLAGYEQYF.

The chain joins TRBV3-1 (or the pseudogene TRBV3-2) to TRBJ1-2; TRBD1 might be the D (6 bases). Germline V lookup: CDR1 LGHDT, CDR2 YNNKEL (reference sequence). The CDR3 runs to 16 residues. V was trimmed by 4 bases and J by 4 bases, leaving 19 bases between them. In DNA, the CDR3 is TGTGCCAGCAGCCCAGCCATACAGGGAACGTCCTATGGCTACACCTTC. Residues: CASSPAIQGTSYGYTF.

The chain joins TRBV19 to TRBJ1-4; possibly TRBD1 for D (5 bases). The CDR3 loop spans 14 amino acids. From germline, CDR1 is LNHDA and CDR2 SQIVND (reference sequence). V lost 3 bases and J lost 8, with 13 bases in between. The CDR3 sequence is CASSMGTLGEKLFF. The CDR3 DNA reads as TGTGCCAGTAGTATGGGGACTTTAGGAGAAAAACTGTTTTTT.

The CDR3 loop reads CASSFPGDTQYF. CDR3 coding DNA: TGTGCCAGCAGTTTCCCGGGTGATACGCAGTATTTT. The J gene is TRBJ2-3, the V gene TRBV27; D gene unclear. CDR1 and CDR2 (germline): MNHEY, SMNVEV (reference sequence). The V end was cut by 3 bases, the J end by 6 bases, with 7 bases between. This CDR3 region has 12 residues.